The entry that follows covers one T cell receptor beta chain sequence. Some clones are missing from TCRdb's copy, which holds only in-frame ones; the method was immunoSEQ multiplex PCR. The sample lists about 35,000 clones; nearly 85% were seen once. Germline CDR1 SGDLS, CDR2 YYNGEE. The J segment lost 6 bases and the V segment lost 4 bases, leaving 14 bases of the junction unmatched. CDR3 length equals 16 residues. The record originates from a study of OX40 agonist ivuxolimab in advanced cancers. This sequence was found in an adult with an advanced solid tumor such as melanoma, head and neck, liver or kidney cancer. This rearrangement joins TRBV9 to TRBJ2-7, with TRBD1 matching over 9 bases. Material: CD4+ or CD8+ T cells sorted from blood, obtained in a trial of the OX40 agonist ivuxolimab. DNA for the CDR3: TGTGCCAGCAGCTTGGAGCCGGGACAGGGTACGAGCGAGCAGTACTTC. As protein: CASSLEPGQGTSEQYF. The full variable domain, its missing parts supplied by reference TRBV9 and TRBJ2-7, is DSGVTQTPKHLITATGQRVTLRCSPRSGDLSVYWYQQSLDQGLQFLIQYYNGEERAKGNILERFSAQQFPDLHSELNLSSLELGDSALYFCASSLEPGQGTSEQYFGPGTRLTVT.